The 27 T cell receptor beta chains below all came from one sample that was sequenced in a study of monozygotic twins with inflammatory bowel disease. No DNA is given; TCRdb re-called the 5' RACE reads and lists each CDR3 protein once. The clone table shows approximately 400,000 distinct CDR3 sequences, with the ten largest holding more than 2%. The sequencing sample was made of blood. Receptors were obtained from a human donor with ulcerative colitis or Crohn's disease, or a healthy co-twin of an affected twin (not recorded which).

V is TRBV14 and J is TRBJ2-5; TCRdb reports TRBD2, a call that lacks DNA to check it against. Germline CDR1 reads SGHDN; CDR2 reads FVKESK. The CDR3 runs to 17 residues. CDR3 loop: CASSQAVSGSLLETQYF. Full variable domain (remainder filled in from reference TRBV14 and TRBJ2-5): EAGVTQFPSHSVIEKGQTVTLRCDPISGHDNLYWYRRVMGKEIKFLLHFVKESKQDESGMPNNRFLAERTGGTYSTLKVQPAELEDSGVYFCASSQAVSGSLLETQYFGPGTRLLVL.

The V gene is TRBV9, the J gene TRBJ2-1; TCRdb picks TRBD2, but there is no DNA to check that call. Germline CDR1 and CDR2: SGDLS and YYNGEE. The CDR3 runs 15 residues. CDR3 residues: CASSVVGGALNEQFF.

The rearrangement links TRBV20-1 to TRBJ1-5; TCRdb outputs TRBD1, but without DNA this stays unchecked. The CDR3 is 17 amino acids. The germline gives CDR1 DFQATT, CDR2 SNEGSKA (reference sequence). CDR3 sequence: CSATRGTGSFGNQPQHF.

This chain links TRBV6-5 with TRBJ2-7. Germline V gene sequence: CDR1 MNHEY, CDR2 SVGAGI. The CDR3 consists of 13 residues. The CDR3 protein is CASSYPGAHEQYF.

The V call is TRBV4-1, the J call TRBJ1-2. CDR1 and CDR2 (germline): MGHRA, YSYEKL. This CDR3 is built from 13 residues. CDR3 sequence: CASSQGGFYGYTF.

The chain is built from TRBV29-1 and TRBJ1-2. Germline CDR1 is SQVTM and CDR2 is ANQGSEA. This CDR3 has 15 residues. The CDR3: CSVEERNRRRNGYTF.

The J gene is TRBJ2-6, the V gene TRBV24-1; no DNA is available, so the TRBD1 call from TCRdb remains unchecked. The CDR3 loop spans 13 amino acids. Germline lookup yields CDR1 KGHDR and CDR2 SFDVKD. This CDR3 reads CATGGGGANVLTF.

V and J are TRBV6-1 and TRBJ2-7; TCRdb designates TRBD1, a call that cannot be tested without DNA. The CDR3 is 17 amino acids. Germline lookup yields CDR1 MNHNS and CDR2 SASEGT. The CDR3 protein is CASRPAGTAKIAFEQYF.

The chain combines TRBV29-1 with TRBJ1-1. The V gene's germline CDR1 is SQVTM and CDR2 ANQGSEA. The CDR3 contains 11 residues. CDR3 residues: CSVAINTEAFF.

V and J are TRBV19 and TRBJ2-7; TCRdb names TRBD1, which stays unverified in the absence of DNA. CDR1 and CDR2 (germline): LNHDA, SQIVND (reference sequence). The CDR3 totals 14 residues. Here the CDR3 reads CASSQGAVDYEQYF.

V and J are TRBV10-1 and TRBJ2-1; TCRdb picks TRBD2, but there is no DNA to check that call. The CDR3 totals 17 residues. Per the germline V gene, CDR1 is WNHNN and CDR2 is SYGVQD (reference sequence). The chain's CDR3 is CASSERSGLAGNNEQFF.

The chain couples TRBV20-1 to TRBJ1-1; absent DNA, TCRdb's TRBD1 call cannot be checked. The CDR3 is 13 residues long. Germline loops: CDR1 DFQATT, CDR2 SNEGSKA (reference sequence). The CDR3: CSARSGGDTEAFF.

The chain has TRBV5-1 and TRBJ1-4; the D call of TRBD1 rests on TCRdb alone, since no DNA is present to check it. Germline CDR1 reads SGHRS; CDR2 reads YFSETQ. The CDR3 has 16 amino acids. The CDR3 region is CASSFSPTGPNEKLFF.

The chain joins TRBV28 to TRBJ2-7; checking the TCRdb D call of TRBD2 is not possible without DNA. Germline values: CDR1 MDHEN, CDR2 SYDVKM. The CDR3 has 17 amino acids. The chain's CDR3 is CASSSPVGLAGGQEQYF.

This CDR3 is CASSLEQQPYNEQFF. The V and J genes are TRBV5-1 and TRBJ2-1. Per germline, CDR1 SGHRS and CDR2 YFSETQ. This CDR3 has 15 residues.

CDR3 sequence: CATGPQSSWGYTF. J is TRBJ1-2 and V is TRBV10-3; checking the TCRdb D call of TRBD1 is not possible without DNA. This CDR3 spans 13 amino acids. Germline-derived CDR1 and CDR2 are ENHRY and SYGVKD.

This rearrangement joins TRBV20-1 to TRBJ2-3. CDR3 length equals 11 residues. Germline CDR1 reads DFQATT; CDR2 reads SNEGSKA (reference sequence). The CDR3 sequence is CSARSVDTQYF.

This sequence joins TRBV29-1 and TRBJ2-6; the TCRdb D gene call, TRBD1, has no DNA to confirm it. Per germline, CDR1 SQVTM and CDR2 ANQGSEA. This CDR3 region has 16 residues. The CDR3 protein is CSATGGASSGANVLTF.

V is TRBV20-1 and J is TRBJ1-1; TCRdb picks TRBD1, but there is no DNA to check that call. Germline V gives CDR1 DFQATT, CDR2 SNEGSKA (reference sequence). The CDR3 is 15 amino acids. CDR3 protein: CSTYGLQGANTEAFF.

The CDR3 protein is CASSLRNLGQQFF. The chain carries TRBV12-3 or TRBV12-4 and TRBJ2-1. This CDR3 region has 13 residues.

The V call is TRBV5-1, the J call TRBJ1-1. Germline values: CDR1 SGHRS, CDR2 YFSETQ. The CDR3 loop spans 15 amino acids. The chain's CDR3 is CASSSGRIMNTEAFF.

The CDR3 reads CSVDREGSQETQYF. J is TRBJ2-5 and V is TRBV29-1; TCRdb indicates TRBD1, and absent DNA this call remains unverified. CDR1 is SQVTM, CDR2 ANQGSEA, per germline. CDR3 length equals 14 residues.

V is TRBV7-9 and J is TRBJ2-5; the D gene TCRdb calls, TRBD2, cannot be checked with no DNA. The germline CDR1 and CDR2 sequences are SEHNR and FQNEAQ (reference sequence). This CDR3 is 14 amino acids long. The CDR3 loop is CASSAVLPGETQYF. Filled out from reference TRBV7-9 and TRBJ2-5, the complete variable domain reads DTGVSQNPRHKITKRGQNVTFRCDPISEHNRLYWYRQTLGQGPEFLTYFQNEAQLEKSRLLSDRFSAERPKGSFSTLEIQRTEQGDSAMYLCASSAVLPGETQYFGPGTRLLVL.

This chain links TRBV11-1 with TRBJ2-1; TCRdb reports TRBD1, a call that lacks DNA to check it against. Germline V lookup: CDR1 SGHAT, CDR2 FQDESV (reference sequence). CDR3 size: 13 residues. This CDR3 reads CASSLGAIGEQFF.

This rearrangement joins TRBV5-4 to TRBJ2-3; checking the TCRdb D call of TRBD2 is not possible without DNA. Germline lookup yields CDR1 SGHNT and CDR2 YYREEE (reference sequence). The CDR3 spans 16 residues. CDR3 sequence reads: CASSSYGLAGTDTQYF.

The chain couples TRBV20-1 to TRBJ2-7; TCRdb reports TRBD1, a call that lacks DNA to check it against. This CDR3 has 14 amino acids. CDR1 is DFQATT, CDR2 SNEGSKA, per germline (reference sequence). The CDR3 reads CSATTGTATYEQYF.

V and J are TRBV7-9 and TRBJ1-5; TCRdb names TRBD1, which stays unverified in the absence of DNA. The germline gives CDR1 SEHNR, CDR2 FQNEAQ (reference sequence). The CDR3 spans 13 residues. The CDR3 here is CASSRQGDQPQHF.